The present TCR beta chain was sequenced within a study of T cells in tuberculosis (dated by TCRdb to 2017 to 2018). Concerning the study at large: The study combined CD1B tetramers and high-throughput TCR immunosequencing to characterize T cells specific for the mycobacterial lipid antigen glucose monomycolate (GMM). In a South African clinical cohort, IGRA-negative adolescents, IGRA-positive adolescents with latent tuberculosis and adults with active tuberculosis were compared, with roughly 10 people in each group. Broad study findings and their caveats: A classifier using the diverse GMM-specific repertoire reached 87% accuracy (AUROC under 0.95), compared with roughly 70% accuracy using GEM motif frequencies. Compared with IGRA-negative controls, TCR-alpha repertoires from active tuberculosis had smaller mean NN-distances to GMM-specific TCRs, which suggests clonal expansion of these TCRs. Shorter CDR3-alpha lengths in active tuberculosis patients partly drove the smaller NN-distances, and the TCR-beta difference was not statistically significant. Clinical samples were selected based on which cryopreserved specimens were available, and the active tuberculosis cases were adults whereas the controls were adolescents.

V is clipped by 4 bases and J by 6 bases, and the sequence between their germline boundaries is 13 bases long. CDR1 and CDR2 are read off the germline V gene as SGHVS and FNYEAQ. The CDR3 runs 14 residues from the cysteine to the phenylalanine. Only the CDR3 region is kept as DNA, spanning 42 bases read in frame from base 1. On this clone: No cognate antigen has been identified for it. It has no much larger one-base neighbor in the sample; base qualities were not kept.

At study entry, adolescents were screened for latent tuberculosis infection by tuberculin skin test and QuantiFERON-TB GOLD In-Tube IGRA. Immunosequencing was performed on unsorted cryopreserved PBMC and covered approximately 110,000 T cells per clinical donor on average. Eleven high schools in the Worcester region of the Western Cape, South Africa, served as enrollment sites for adolescents aged 12 to 18 years. Ten or so M. tuberculosis-infected adolescents and approximately ten uninfected adolescents were selected, with the two groups matched for age and sex. Adolescent PBMC were isolated from freshly drawn heparinized blood by density centrifugation and cryopreserved. The immunoSEQ multiplex PCR assay was used to generate TCR libraries, with TCR-beta and/or TCR-alpha/delta assays applied to each sample. The Illumina high-throughput platform was used to sequence the amplified TCR libraries. The authors' analysis ran thus. Clustering and dimensionality reduction relied on pairwise TCRdist distances among GMM-specific receptors from T cells that were either sorted ex vivo or expanded in vitro. The score assigned to each clinical repertoire was mean NN-distance, meaning the average TCRdist to the nearest 10% of tetramer-positive reference sequences. To compute GEM TCR motif frequency, the fraction of unique TCRs matching known GEM sequences by V/J usage and CDR3 length was calculated. Active tuberculosis was classified by linear discriminant analysis with leave-one-out cross-validation, implemented in scikit-learn. TCRdb obtained this table from immuneACCESS and retained in-frame rearrangements with V and J assigned. These tables miss some clones; where compared with another copy, unresolved V genes account for less than half of the shortfall, and the remainder is unexplained. The DNA was the basis for D and trimming; V, J and clone size are from that table. The table for this sample lists some 25,000 clones; over 95% of them were counted only once. In total, the top ten clones hold over 8% of the sample.

This clonotype was obtained from a donor aged 10-29 years with latent tuberculosis or without tuberculosis infection. The V and J genes are TRBV7-6 and TRBJ2-1, with a weak D call of TRBD1 (5 bases match). Sequenced material: PBMCs. The CDR3 protein: CASSSAGKPNEQFF. The DNA sequence is given as TGTGCCAGCAGCTCGGCAGGGAAGCCCAATGAGCAGTTCTTC.